Listed below are T cell receptor beta chains from one sample, sequenced in a study of Graves' ophthalmopathy and Graves' hyperthyroidism. TCRdb processed the multiplex PCR reads anew with MiXCR; each CDR3 protein has one entry. The sample includes approximately 150,000 distinct CDR3 sequences, 30% to 45% of them seen just once. The specimen sequenced was peripheral blood. The receptors derive from a man aged 30-40 years with Graves' ophthalmopathy. Each CDR3 is given with its conserved first and last residue. D genes are given only for firm matches. Some rows mark clone size as missing; the rest say once, few, many or name a class of expanded clone.

many	TRBV15	TRBJ2-7	NA	CATSREEGSGILHSYEQYF	TGTGCCACCAGCAGAGAGGAAGGTAGCGGAATACTACACTCCTACGAGCAGTACTTC
NA	TRBV20-1	TRBJ1-5	TRBD1	CSAGTGQGQPQHF	TGCAGTGCTGGGACAGGGCAAGGTCAGCCCCAGCATTTT
NA	TRBV29-1	TRBJ1-1	NA	CSVTPNTEAFF	TGCAGCGTTACACCGAACACTGAAGCTTTCTTT
many	TRBV6-4	TRBJ2-6	NA	CASSAGTGSGANVLTF	TGTGCCAGCAGTGCGGGAACCGGCTCTGGGGCCAACGTCCTGACTTTC
NA	TRBV2	TRBJ2-5	NA	CASRAGRVATETQYF	TGTGCCAGCAGGGCCGGGCGGGTTGCTACAGAGACCCAGTACTTC
NA	TRBV12-3/TRBV12-4	TRBJ1-5	NA	CASATRGDNQPQHF	TGTGCCAGCGCTACAAGGGGGGACAATCAGCCCCAGCATTTT
many	TRBV6-2/TRBV6-3	TRBJ1-1	TRBD1	CASSYEDRVGNTEAFF	TGTGCCAGCAGTTACGAAGACAGGGTCGGGAACACTGAAGCTTTCTTT
many	TRBV28	TRBJ2-7	TRBD1	CASSPLPDRAYEQYF	TGTGCCAGCAGCCCCCTCCCGGACAGGGCCTACGAGCAGTACTTC
many	TRBV4-1	TRBJ1-1	TRBD1	CASHADRKAFF	TGCGCCAGCCACGCGGACAGGAAAGCTTTCTTT
NA	TRBV27	TRBJ2-7	NA	CASSLSRVHEQYF	TGTGCCAGCAGTTTGTCGAGGGTCCACGAGCAGTACTTC
many	TRBV9	TRBJ2-2	NA	CASSVTAGELFF	TGTGCCAGCAGCGTTACGGCCGGGGAGCTGTTTTTT
many	TRBV7-9	TRBJ2-7	NA	CASSPRTERSYEQYF	TGTGCCAGCAGCCCCCGGACAGAAAGGTCCTACGAGCAGTACTTC
many	TRBV27	TRBJ1-2	NA	CASSLTDNYGYTF	TGTGCCAGCAGTTTGACAGATAACTATGGCTACACCTTC
many	TRBV19	TRBJ1-5	TRBD1	CASSFADRGPQHF	TGTGCCAGTAGTTTCGCGGACAGGGGGCCCCAGCATTTT
NA	TRBV25-1	TRBJ1-3	NA	CASSRRAGNTIYF	TGTGCCAGCAGTCGCAGGGCTGGAAACACCATATATTTT
NA	TRBV28	TRBJ1-2	NA	CASSSALGRGFNYGYTF	TGTGCCAGCAGTTCAGCCTTAGGCCGAGGGTTTAACTATGGCTACACCTTC
many	TRBV20-1	TRBJ2-7	NA	CSARDLARDEYEQYF	TGCAGTGCTAGAGATCTCGCCAGGGACGAATACGAGCAGTACTTC
many	TRBV4-1	TRBJ2-5	TRBD1	CASSQDWVRGPRETQYF	TGCGCCAGCAGCCAAGATTGGGTCAGGGGGCCACGAGAGACCCAGTACTTC
NA	TRBV28	TRBJ2-7	NA	CATSRTAFSYEQYF	TGTGCCACTTCGAGGACAGCCTTCTCCTACGAGCAGTACTTC
many	TRBV6-2/TRBV6-3	TRBJ2-4	TRBD1	CATRDSYIQYF	TGTGCCACACGGGACAGCTACATTCAGTACTTC
NA	TRBV10-3	TRBJ2-7	TRBD1	CAISEKDRGSSYEQYF	TGTGCCATCAGTGAAAAGGACAGGGGTTCTTCCTACGAGCAGTACTTC
many	TRBV5-5	TRBJ1-1	NA	CASSKDRNTEAFF	TGTGCCAGCAGCAAGGACAGGAACACTGAAGCTTTCTTT
NA	TRBV6-5	TRBJ2-7	NA	CASSYSNHRAYEQYF	TGTGCCAGCAGTTACTCGAACCACAGGGCCTACGAGCAGTACTTC
NA	TRBV12-3/TRBV12-4	TRBJ2-2	NA	CASSPGQGTGELFF	TGTGCCAGCAGCCCGGGACAAGGCACCGGGGAGCTGTTTTTT
many	TRBV6-2/TRBV6-3	TRBJ2-7	NA	CASSPDRYEQYF	TGTGCCAGCAGCCCTGACAGATACGAGCAGTACTTC
many	TRBV11-3	TRBJ2-5	TRBD2	CASSTRTSGPQETQYF	TGTGCCAGCAGCACCCGGACTAGCGGGCCCCAAGAGACCCAGTACTTC
few	TRBV10-3	TRBJ1-2	NA	CAIRDQLDYGYTF	TGTGCCATCAGGGATCAGCTGGACTATGGCTACACCTTC
NA	TRBV6-5	TRBJ1-6	TRBD1	CASSYMGQDNSPLHF	TGTGCCAGCAGTTACATGGGACAGGATAATTCACCCCTCCACTTT
NA	TRBV6-2/TRBV6-3	TRBJ2-7	TRBD1	CASSSSGGFYEQYF	TGTGCCAGCAGTTCCTCAGGGGGCTTTTACGAGCAGTACTTC
many	TRBV4-1	TRBJ2-7	NA	CASSRGTGYEQYF	TGCGCCAGCTCTCGGGGGACGGGCTACGAGCAGTACTTC
many	TRBV19	TRBJ2-7	NA	CASSGGYEQYF	TGTGCCAGTAGTGGGGGATACGAGCAGTACTTC
NA	TRBV28	TRBJ1-2	TRBD1	CASSPSTGLGYTF	TGTGCCAGCAGTCCCTCGACAGGGCTAGGCTACACCTTC
few	TRBV30	TRBJ1-1	NA	CAWSIGHPNTEAFF	TGTGCCTGGAGCATTGGACATCCGAACACTGAAGCTTTCTTT
many	TRBV7-2	TRBJ2-5	NA	CASSGAPETQYF	TGTGCCAGCAGCGGGGCACCTGAGACCCAGTACTTC
many	TRBV24-1	TRBJ1-2	TRBD1	CATSDSGQGGLYYGYTF	TGTGCCACCAGTGATTCGGGACAGGGGGGCCTCTACTATGGCTACACCTTC
many	TRBV29-1	TRBJ2-5	NA	CSVGDEGETQYF	TGCAGCGTTGGGGACGAGGGAGAGACCCAGTACTTC
NA	TRBV29-1	TRBJ1-2	NA	CSVELQGYGYTF	TGCAGCGTTGAGTTACAGGGCTATGGCTACACCTTC
many	TRBV28	TRBJ1-1	TRBD1	CASSFLTSGQGFMNTEAFF	TGTGCCAGCAGCTTCCTAACCTCTGGACAGGGATTCATGAACACTGAAGCTTTCTTT
many	TRBV7-2	TRBJ1-2	TRBD1	CASSSGQGGYYGYTF	TGTGCCAGCAGCTCGGGACAGGGAGGATACTATGGCTACACCTTC
many	TRBV29-1	TRBJ2-5	NA	CSDLTGDQETQYF	TGCAGCGACCTGACAGGTGACCAAGAGACCCAGTACTTC
NA	TRBV6-2/TRBV6-3	TRBJ2-7	TRBD1	CASSYSGTVSYEQYF	TGTGCCAGCAGTTACTCCGGGACAGTTAGCTACGAGCAGTACTTC